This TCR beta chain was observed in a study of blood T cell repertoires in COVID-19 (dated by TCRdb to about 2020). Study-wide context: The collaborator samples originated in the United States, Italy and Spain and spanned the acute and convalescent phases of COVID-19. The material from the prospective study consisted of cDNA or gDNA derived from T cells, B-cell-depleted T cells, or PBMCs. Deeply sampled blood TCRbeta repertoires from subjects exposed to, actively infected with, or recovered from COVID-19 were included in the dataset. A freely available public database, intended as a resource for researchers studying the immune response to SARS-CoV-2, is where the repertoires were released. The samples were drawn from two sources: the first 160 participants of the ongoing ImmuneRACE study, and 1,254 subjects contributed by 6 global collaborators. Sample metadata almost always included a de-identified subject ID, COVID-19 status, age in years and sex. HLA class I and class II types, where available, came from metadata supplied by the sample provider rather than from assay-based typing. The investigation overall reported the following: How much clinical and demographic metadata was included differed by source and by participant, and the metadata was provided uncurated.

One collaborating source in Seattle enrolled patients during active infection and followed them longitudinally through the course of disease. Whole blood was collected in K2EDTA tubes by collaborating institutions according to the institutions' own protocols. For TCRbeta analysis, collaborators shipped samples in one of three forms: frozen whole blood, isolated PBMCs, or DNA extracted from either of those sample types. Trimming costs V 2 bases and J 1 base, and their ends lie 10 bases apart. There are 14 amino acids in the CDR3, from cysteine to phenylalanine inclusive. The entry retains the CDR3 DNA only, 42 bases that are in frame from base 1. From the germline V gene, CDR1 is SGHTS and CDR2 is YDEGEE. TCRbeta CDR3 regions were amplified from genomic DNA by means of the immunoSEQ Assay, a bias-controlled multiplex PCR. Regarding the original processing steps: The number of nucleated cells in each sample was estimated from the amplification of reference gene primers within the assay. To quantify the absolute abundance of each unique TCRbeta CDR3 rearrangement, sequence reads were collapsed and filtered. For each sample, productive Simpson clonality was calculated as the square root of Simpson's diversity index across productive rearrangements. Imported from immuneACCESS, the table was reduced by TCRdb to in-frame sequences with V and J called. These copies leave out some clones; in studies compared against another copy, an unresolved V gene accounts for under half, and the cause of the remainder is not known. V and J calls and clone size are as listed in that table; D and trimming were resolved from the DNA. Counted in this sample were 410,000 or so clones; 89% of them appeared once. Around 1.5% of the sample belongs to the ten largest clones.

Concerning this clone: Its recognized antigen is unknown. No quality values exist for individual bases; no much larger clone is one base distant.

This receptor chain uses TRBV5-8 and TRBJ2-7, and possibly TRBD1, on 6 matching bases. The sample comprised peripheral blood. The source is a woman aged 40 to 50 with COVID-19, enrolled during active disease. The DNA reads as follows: TGTGCCAGCAGCTTACAGGGTAGATCCTACGAGCAGTACTTC. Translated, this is CASSLQGRSYEQYF.